The 23 T cell receptor beta chains reported below all come from one sample, sequenced in a study of blood T cell repertoires in COVID-19. This table comes from immunoSEQ multiplex PCR, and its TCRdb copy is limited to in-frame clones, with some not included. Among some 150,000 clones listed, roughly 80% were seen once. Material for sequencing was peripheral blood. The receptors originated from a woman aged 40 to 50 with active or convalescent COVID-19.

V is TRBV11-2 and J is TRBJ1-4; TRBD1 matches 11 bases. The CDR3 extends over 18 amino acids. V shed 5 bases, J shed 0 bases, and the junction held 8 bases outside the gene matches. Germline CDR1 and CDR2: SGHAT and FQNNGV. The CDR3 is CASSGSRDRGATNEKLFF. The CDR3 DNA reads as TGTGCCAGCAGCGGCTCCCGGGACAGGGGGGCAACTAATGAAAAACTGTTTTTT.

The V gene is TRBV5-1, the J gene TRBJ2-2, with D tentatively TRBD1 (6 bases). Germline V gene sequence: CDR1 SGHRS, CDR2 YFSETQ. This CDR3 contains 14 residues. V dropped 4 bases and J dropped 10 bases, with 17 bases sitting between them. CDR3 loop: CASSPSLQGMELFF. The CDR3 region has the DNA TGCGCCAGCAGCCCCTCCCTACAGGGAATGGAGCTGTTTTTT.

This clone was seen a few times. This chain links TRBV19 with TRBJ1-5; 9 positions match TRBD1. Germline V gives CDR1 LNHDA, CDR2 SQIVND (reference sequence). Germline trimming cut 6 bases from V and 3 bases from J; bases unmatched to any gene: 6. This CDR3 is built from 15 residues. The CDR3 nucleotides read TGTGCCAGTAGACAGACAGGGGGGGCCAATCAGCCCCAGCATTTT. Translation: CASRQTGGANQPQHF.

This chain uses TRBV11-3 with TRBJ2-1; D possibly corresponds to TRBD2 (6 bases). V dropped 5 bases and J dropped 4 bases, with 15 bases sitting between them. CDR3 length: 15 residues. Germline CDR1 and CDR2: SGHNT and YENEEA. CDR3 bases: TGTGCCAGCAGCCTCATTAGCGGCTCTTACAATGAGCAGTTCTTC. It specifies CASSLISGSYNEQFF.

The rearrangement joins TRBV27 to TRBJ1-1, with TRBD1 identical over 7 bases. Germline V CDR1 and CDR2: MNHEY, SMNVEV (reference sequence). CDR3 length: 19 residues. V gave up 5 bases and J gave up 5 bases; unmatched junction bases: 23. CDR3 protein: CASSPLPRTGWGLGTEAFF. The DNA of the CDR3 is TGTGCCAGCAGTCCACTGCCCAGGACAGGTTGGGGGTTAGGGACTGAAGCTTTCTTT.

DNA of the CDR3: TGTGCCAGCAGCTTAGGGCAGTTGCTTGAAGCTTTCTTT. It yields the protein CASSLGQLLEAFF. The chain couples TRBV11-2 to TRBJ1-1, with D unclear. The CDR3 covers 13 residues. Deletions cut 1 base from V and 7 bases from J, with 10 bases between. Germline-derived CDR1 and CDR2 are SGHAT and FQNNGV. Variable domain in full (rest from reference TRBV11-2 and TRBJ1-1): EAGVAQSPRYKIIEKRQSVAFWCNPISGHATLYWYQQILGQGPKLLIQFQNNGVVDDSQLPKDRFSAERLKGVDSTLKIQPAKLEDSAVYLCASSLGQLLEAFFGQGTRLTVV.

The chain joins TRBV5-4 to TRBJ1-5; 8 bases are shared with TRBD1. The CDR3 loop spans 14 amino acids. The V gene end was trimmed by 3 bases and the J gene end by 7 bases; junction bases not matched to a gene: 6. The germline V gene encodes CDR1 SGHNT and CDR2 YYREEE (reference sequence). CDR3: CASSSQGAGQPQHF. DNA for the CDR3: TGTGCCAGCAGCTCCCAGGGGGCAGGGCAGCCCCAGCATTTT. Full variable domain (rest looked up from reference TRBV5-4 and TRBJ1-5): ETGVTQSPTHLIKTRGQQVTLRCSSQSGHNTVSWYQQALGQGPQFIFQYYREEENGRGNFPPRFSGLQFPNYSSELNVNALELDDSALYLCASSSQGAGQPQHFGDGTRLSIL.

This clone was recorded a few times. The chain carries TRBV20-1 and TRBJ2-1; D remains unclear. With 7 bases removed from V and 15 bases from J, the gap between germline ends came to 13 bases. The CDR3 is made up of 9 amino acids. From germline, CDR1 is DFQATT and CDR2 SNEGSKA (reference sequence). The CDR3 sequence is CSVAPEWFF. In DNA, the CDR3 is TGCAGTGTAGCCCCCGAGTGGTTCTTC.

This clone was seen a handful of times. The J gene is TRBJ2-7, the V gene TRBV5-1; 9 nucleotides align to TRBD1. CDR3 length: 16 residues. In germline, CDR1 is SGHRS, CDR2 YFSETQ. With 2 bases clipped from V and 3 bases from J, the junction kept 9 bases outside the gene matches. The CDR3 bases are TGCGCCAGCAGCTTCGGGGGACAGGGAGAAGGCTACGAGCAGTACTTC. Amino acid sequence: CASSFGGQGEGYEQYF.

The gene calls are TRBV19 and TRBJ1-1; no reliable D call. Germline CDR1 LNHDA, CDR2 SQIVND (reference sequence). Trimming left V 5 bases short and J 0 bases short, with 10 bases between. The CDR3 is 14 residues long. CDR3 bases: TGTGCCAGTAGTCTGGGCACCTTGAACACTGAAGCTTTCTTT. Its translation is CASSLGTLNTEAFF.

V and J are TRBV19 and TRBJ1-5, with a tentative D call TRBD1 (5 bases). The CDR3 contains 15 residues. The V and J ends lost 7 bases and 2 bases respectively, with 15 bases between them. CDR1 and CDR2 from the germline V gene are LNHDA and SQIVND (reference sequence). DNA for the CDR3: TGTGCCAGTACCTCAGGGTATAGTGGCAATCAGCCCCAGCATTTT. Its protein is CASTSGYSGNQPQHF.

The genes are TRBV10-1 and TRBJ2-5; 10 bases are shared with TRBD2. The CDR3 length is 16 residues. The V and J ends lost 4 bases and 4 bases, in that order; junction bases with no gene match: 9. The germline V gene encodes CDR1 WNHNN and CDR2 SYGVQD (reference sequence). Here the CDR3 reads CASSAFKTSGRETQYF. The CDR3 DNA follows: TGCGCCAGCAGTGCCTTTAAGACTAGCGGGCGAGAGACCCAGTACTTC.

The chain recombines TRBV19 with TRBJ1-5, with D perhaps TRBD1 (5 bases). Germline assignment: CDR1 LNHDA and CDR2 SQIVND (reference sequence). This CDR3 is 18 amino acids long. Deletions cut 7 bases from V and 2 bases from J, with 24 bases between. In nucleotides, the CDR3 is TGTGCCAGTACCATAGCAGGCAGGGCTGGTCGGGGCAATCAGCCCCAGCATTTT. Its translation is CASTIAGRAGRGNQPQHF.

The rearrangement links TRBV6-5 to TRBJ1-2, with TRBD1 identical over 8 bases. The CDR3 is made up of 13 amino acids. Germline CDR1 MNHEY, CDR2 SVGAGI. V dropped 5 bases and J dropped 2; count of bases not matched to a gene: 1. The DNA for the CDR3 is TGTGCCAGCAGTCGGGACAGGAACTATGGCTACACCTTC. It yields the protein CASSRDRNYGYTF.

This chain links TRBV24-1 with TRBJ2-2; 10 bases fit TRBD1. Trimming at V came to 0 bases and at J to 2 bases, leaving 8 bases not matched to a gene. The germline gives CDR1 KGHDR, CDR2 SFDVKD. The CDR3 has 19 residues. CDR3 loop: CATSDLGGQGSSNTGELFF. The CDR3, as DNA: TGTGCCACCAGTGATTTGGGGGGACAGGGGAGTAGCAACACCGGGGAGCTGTTTTTT.

This chain uses TRBV6-5 with TRBJ1-2; possibly TRBD1 for D (5 bases). Germline V gene lookup returns CDR1 MNHEY and CDR2 SVGAGI. V was clipped by 5 bases and J by 7 bases, with 14 bases between them. This CDR3 region has 13 residues. CDR3 DNA sequence: TGTGCCAGCAGTACAACTTCAGGGATTGGCTACACCTTC. This encodes CASSTTSGIGYTF.

V usage is TRBV5-1 and J usage is TRBJ2-3; TRBD2 agrees at 10 bases. V gave up 4 bases and J gave up 4 bases; unmatched junction bases: 9. The CDR3 is 16 residues long. Germline-derived CDR1 and CDR2 are SGHRS and YFSETQ. The CDR3 loop is CASSSLSGGAPDTQYF. Written as DNA, the CDR3 is TGCGCCAGCAGCAGCTTAAGCGGGGGGGCACCAGATACGCAGTATTTT.

This clone was seen more than once but under ten times. This chain links TRBV28 with TRBJ1-1; 7 nucleotides align to TRBD1. There are 14 residues in the CDR3. V lost 5 bases to trimming and J lost 5 bases; unmatched junction nucleotides: 8. Per germline, CDR1 MDHEN and CDR2 SYDVKM. The CDR3 protein is CASSLDRVVTEAFF. The DNA for the CDR3 is TGTGCCAGCAGTCTTGACAGGGTAGTTACTGAAGCTTTCTTT.

This chain connects TRBV5-1 to TRBJ1-2; 9 bases align to TRBD1. Losses at the gene ends were 5 bases for V and 0 bases for J; bases not matched to a gene: 8. Germline CDR1 SGHRS, CDR2 YFSETQ. The CDR3 sequence is 16 residues long. CDR3 nucleotides: TGCGCCAGCAGACCGGACAGGGGACAGCCTAACTATGGCTACACCTTC. As protein: CASRPDRGQPNYGYTF. Complete variable domain (other parts from reference TRBV5-1 and TRBJ1-2): KAGVTQTPRYLIKTRGQQVTLSCSPISGHRSVSWYQQTPGQGLQFLFEYFSETQRNKGNFPGRFSGRQFSNSRSEMNVSTLELGDSALYLCASRPDRGQPNYGYTFGSGTRLTVV.

The V call is TRBV5-4, the J call TRBJ1-2; perhaps TRBD1 as D (5 bases). CDR1 is SGHNT and CDR2 is YYREEE in the germline V gene (reference sequence). The CDR3 has 12 amino acids. Trimming removed 7 bases at V and 4 bases at J, with 11 bases between. CDR3 in amino acids: CASGDSFYGYTF. For the CDR3, the DNA is TGTGCCAGCGGTGACAGTTTCTATGGCTACACCTTC. Full variable domain (remainder filled in from reference TRBV5-4 and TRBJ1-2): ETGVTQSPTHLIKTRGQQVTLRCSSQSGHNTVSWYQQALGQGPQFIFQYYREEENGRGNFPPRFSGLQFPNYSSELNVNALELDDSALYLCASGDSFYGYTFGSGTRLTVV.

The chain has TRBV25-1 and TRBJ2-4; D is unresolved. The CDR3 runs to 12 residues. Per germline, CDR1 MGHDK and CDR2 SYGVNS. Trimming stripped 3 bases from V and 8 bases from J, with 8 bases between. CDR3 nucleotides: TGTGCCAGCAGTGACAGCGTGGACATTCAGTACTTC. This translates into CASSDSVDIQYF.

This chain uses TRBV7-9 with TRBJ2-7; tentatively, D is TRBD1 (5 bases). With 9 bases removed from V and 3 bases from J, the gap between germline ends came to 15 bases. Per germline, CDR1 SEHNR and CDR2 FQNEAQ (reference sequence). CDR3 length: 13 residues. The CDR3 is CASPLWGFYEQYF. The CDR3 DNA is TGTGCCAGTCCACTTTGGGGCTTCTACGAGCAGTACTTC.

Comments on this clone: Other DNA sequences from this sample encode an identical CDR3 as well. The chain uses TRBV7-2 and TRBJ1-1; D is possibly TRBD1 (5 bases). Germline loops: CDR1 SGHTA, CDR2 FQGNSA. The CDR3 is 13 amino acids. The V end was cut by 4 bases, the J end by 2 bases, with 8 bases between. Here the CDR3 DNA reads TGTGCCAGCAGCTCAGGGCCAAACACTGAAGCTTTCTTT. As protein: CASSSGPNTEAFF.